This TCR beta chain was retrieved from a study of T cell responses to AZD1222 COVID-19 vaccine. Study-wide context: Second-dose intervals near 4 or 12 weeks were combined.

The CDR3 covers 16 residues. Germline V gene data show CDR1 as MNHEY and CDR2 as SVGEGT. Trimming removed 6 bases from V and 1 base from J; junction bases left unmatched: 8. The assay was immunoSEQ multiplex PCR, and TCRdb's table has in-frame clones only and misses some. The sample holds more than 90,000 clones; about 82% are singletons and the top ten take 1.2% to 1.5%. Study-wide points: Just six people given AZD1222 tested seropositive at baseline.

Concerning this clone: Its antigen is currently unknown.

The receptor comes from an adult in good health. This sequence joins TRBV6-2 or TRBV6-3 and TRBJ2-1, with 8 bases fitting TRBD1. Sequenced material: peripheral blood, taken on day 0 of AZD1222 vaccination. CDR3 region: CASSHNRGVSYNEQFF. The CDR3 DNA sequence: TGTGCCAGCAGCCACAACAGGGGGGTGTCCTACAATGAGCAGTTCTTC.